Shown below are 21 T cell receptor beta chains from a single sample sequenced in a study of vaccination and CD4 T cells after COVID-19. Cultured CD4+ T-cell DNA underwent Oncomine TCR Beta short-read sequencing. MiXCR, applied by TCRdb to the PCR reads, yields one record per CDR3 protein. The sample includes roughly 18,000 distinct CDR3 sequences, roughly 49% seen only once; the top ten take 21%. Stated time point: late sampling 161 to 241 days after vaccination in a few convalescent patients. The treatment was: approximately 9-day PBMC culture with coronavirus spike peptide pools or control peptides (ViraFEST assay). These receptors have no identified antigens. The input for sequencing was CD4+ T cells from blood, cultured in vitro, taken about 7 months after SARS-CoV-2 vaccination. The receptors were sampled from a human donor who had recovered from COVID-19.

The chain combines TRBV7-9 with TRBJ2-3, with 7 bases that match TRBD2. The V and J ends lost 1 base and 3 bases, in that order; junction bases with no gene match: 4. This CDR3 has 15 amino acids. From germline, CDR1 is SEHNR and CDR2 FQNEAQ (reference sequence). For the CDR3, the DNA is TGTGCCAGCAGCTTAGGGAGGGAGGGTACAGATACGCAGTATTTT. This sequence encodes CASSLGREGTDTQYF. Variable domain in full (rest from reference TRBV7-9 and TRBJ2-3): DTGVSQNPRHKITKRGQNVTFRCDPISEHNRLYWYRQTLGQGPEFLTYFQNEAQLEKSRLLSDRFSAERPKGSFSTLEIQRTEQGDSAMYLCASSLGREGTDTQYFGPGTRLTVL.

The V gene is TRBV6-1, the J gene TRBJ1-5; 12 positions match TRBD1. This CDR3 is 17 amino acids long. Germline trimming cut 6 bases from V and 7 bases from J; bases unmatched to any gene: 13. Germline CDR1 and CDR2: MNHNS and SASEGT. The CDR3 region is CASREGRDRGLQQPQHF. The CDR3, as DNA: TGTGCCAGCAGGGAGGGGAGGGACAGGGGGCTACAGCAGCCCCAGCATTTT.

The chain is built from TRBV20-1 and TRBJ2-3, with TRBD1 identical over 7 bases. The trim removed 5 bases at V and 1 base at J, leaving 12 bases unmatched. The V gene's germline CDR1 is DFQATT and CDR2 SNEGSKA (reference sequence). The CDR3 runs to 16 residues. The CDR3 region has the DNA TGCAGTGCTCGGGACAGATTTTCGGCGGGCACAGATACGCAGTATTTT. Encoded protein: CSARDRFSAGTDTQYF.

The chain joins TRBV6-2 or TRBV6-3 to TRBJ1-6; no firm D call. Trimming removed 6 bases from V and 10 bases from J, with 16 bases in between. The CDR3 has 14 amino acids. Germline assignment: CDR1 MNHEY and CDR2 SVGEGT. DNA of the CDR3: TGTGCCAGCAGCCCCCGGACTAGGGAGTCACCCCTCCACTTT. Amino acid sequence: CASSPRTRESPLHF.

The chain combines TRBV7-9 with TRBJ2-1; TRBD1 aligns across 9 bases. Trimming at V came to 4 bases and at J to 4 bases, leaving 11 bases not matched to a gene. There are 17 residues in the CDR3. Germline V lookup: CDR1 SEHNR, CDR2 FQNEAQ (reference sequence). CDR3 amino acids: CASSSGQGPLGYNEQFF. DNA of the CDR3: TGTGCCAGCAGCTCGGGACAGGGACCCCTTGGGTACAATGAGCAGTTCTTC.

The chain joins TRBV10-3 to TRBJ2-7; possibly TRBD1 or TRBD2 for D (6 bases each). The CDR3 runs 16 residues. With 0 bases removed from V and 6 bases from J, the gap between germline ends came to 18 bases. Germline V gives CDR1 ENHRY, CDR2 SYGVKD. CDR3 region: CAISESLGGGYPEQYF. Here the CDR3 DNA reads TGTGCCATCAGTGAGTCGCTTGGAGGGGGGTACCCCGAGCAGTACTTC.

This clonotype was seen only a few times. The rearrangement uses TRBV7-8 and TRBJ1-2; 7 bases line up with TRBD1. CDR1 is SGHVS, CDR2 FQNEAQ, per germline. The CDR3 loop spans 15 amino acids. J gave up 5 bases and V 5 bases, and 11 bases lay outside the gene matches. The CDR3, as DNA: TGTGCCAGCAGCCCCCAGGCGGGACAGAAATATGGCTACACCTTC. Translating it yields CASSPQAGQKYGYTF.

This clonotype has more than one count but fewer than ten. CDR3 residues: CASSFVRSYGYTF. CDR3 sequence (DNA): TGTGCCAGCAGCTTCGTCAGGAGCTATGGCTACACCTTC. The chain uses TRBV11-2 and TRBJ1-2; D remains unclear. Trimming left V 3 bases short and J 4 bases short, with 9 bases between. CDR1 is SGHAT and CDR2 is FQNNGV in the germline V gene. This CDR3 contains 13 residues.

V gene TRBV20-1 combines with J gene TRBJ2-7; 8 nucleotides align to TRBD1. V lost 5 bases, J lost 3 bases, and 6 bases stayed unmatched. Germline-derived CDR1 and CDR2 are DFQATT and SNEGSKA (reference sequence). CDR3 length equals 13 residues. In nucleotides, the CDR3 is TGCAGTGCTTGGACAGGGCGGGTCTACGAGCAGTACTTC. It is translated as CSAWTGRVYEQYF.

This chain links TRBV7-3 with TRBJ1-1, with unresolved D. The V and J ends lost 1 base and 0 bases respectively, with 9 bases between them. The CDR3 covers 15 residues. Germline V gives CDR1 SGHTA, CDR2 FQGTGA. The CDR3 sequence: CASSLRPEMNTEAFF. In nucleotides, the CDR3 is TGTGCCAGCAGCTTAAGGCCAGAAATGAACACTGAAGCTTTCTTT.

The chain combines TRBV6-1 with TRBJ1-1; the match to TRBD1 covers 9 bases. The trim removed 8 bases at V and 1 base at J, leaving 11 bases unmatched. CDR1 MNHNS and CDR2 SASEGT come from the germline V gene. CDR3 length equals 16 residues. The CDR3 is CASRQQTGGGNTEAFF. Here the CDR3 DNA reads TGTGCCAGCCGGCAACAAACAGGGGGCGGGAACACTGAAGCTTTCTTT.

This clonotype appeared a single time. V gene TRBV28 combines with J gene TRBJ1-1; 9 bases match TRBD1. CDR1 and CDR2 from the germline V gene are MDHEN and SYDVKM. V shed 5 bases, J shed 1 base, and the junction held 5 bases outside the gene matches. The CDR3 runs to 15 residues. This CDR3 is CASSQPGQGNTEAFF. DNA of the CDR3: TGTGCCAGCAGTCAACCGGGACAGGGGAACACTGAAGCTTTCTTT. Based on the CDR3 plus reference TRBV28 and TRBJ1-1, the full variable domain is DVKVTQSSRYLVKRTGEKVFLECVQDMDHENMFWYRQDPGLGLRLIYFSYDVKMKEKGDIPEGYSVSREKKERFSLILESASTNQTSMYLCASSQPGQGNTEAFFGQGTRLTVV.

The chain has TRBV24-1 and TRBJ2-1; 9 nucleotides line up with TRBD2. Trimming took 3 bases from V and 15 from J; bases not matched to a gene: 5. The V gene's germline CDR1 is KGHDR and CDR2 SFDVKD. The CDR3 is 12 amino acids. CDR3 nucleotides: TGTGCCACCAGTGATCCGGGACTAGCAACGTTCTTC. It codes for CATSDPGLATFF.

V and J are TRBV27 and TRBJ1-2; weak D call: TRBD1 (6 bases). The CDR3 is 16 amino acids. The germline CDR1 and CDR2 sequences are MNHEY and SMNVEV (reference sequence). The V end lost 5 bases, the J end lost 2 bases, and 18 bases lay between the germline ends. The CDR3 protein is CASSRIGGMGNYGYTF. The CDR3 DNA sequence: TGTGCCAGCAGTAGGATAGGGGGAATGGGGAACTATGGCTACACCTTC.

J is TRBJ2-7 and V is TRBV11-3; D may match TRBD1 or TRBD2 (6 bases each). The CDR3 loop spans 18 amino acids. Per germline, CDR1 SGHNT and CDR2 YENEEA. The V and J ends lost 2 bases and 0 bases respectively, with 20 bases between them. The chain's CDR3 is CASSLRTARGRTSYEQYF. CDR3 DNA sequence: TGTGCCAGCAGCTTAAGGACAGCTCGGGGGAGAACCTCCTACGAGCAGTACTTC.

This rearrangement joins TRBV5-1 to TRBJ1-5; D is ambiguous. Trimming removed 4 bases at V and 10 bases at J, with 15 bases between. Germline V CDR1 and CDR2: SGHRS, YFSETQ. This CDR3 region has 13 residues. The CDR3 sequence is CASSPDGYRPQHF. In nucleotides, the CDR3 is TGCGCCAGCAGCCCGGATGGGTATCGACCCCAGCATTTT.

This chain uses TRBV20-1 with TRBJ1-1; no clear D. This CDR3 comprises 15 residues. Per germline, CDR1 DFQATT and CDR2 SNEGSKA (reference sequence). Trimming took off 0 bases at V and 5 bases at J, with 16 bases between the two ends. The CDR3 sequence is CSARDHGEGWTEAFF. CDR3 DNA: TGCAGTGCTAGAGACCACGGGGAGGGTTGGACTGAAGCTTTCTTT.

This chain uses TRBV5-1 with TRBJ2-7, with 13 bases that match TRBD2. V trimming: 4 bases; J trimming: 5 bases; junction bases outside the gene matches: 3. Germline V CDR1 and CDR2: SGHRS, YFSETQ. The CDR3 consists of 14 residues. Here the CDR3 DNA reads TGCGCCAGCAGCCTCGGACTAGCGGGAGACGAGCAGTACTTC. Residues: CASSLGLAGDEQYF.

The chain uses TRBV7-6 and TRBJ2-5; D unresolved. From germline, CDR1 is SGHVS and CDR2 FNYEAQ. The CDR3 contains 13 residues. The germline V and J ends were trimmed by 4 bases and 5 bases, with 11 bases remaining between them. The CDR3 loop reads CASSWNLGETQYF. DNA of the CDR3: TGTGCCAGCAGCTGGAATCTGGGGGAGACCCAGTACTTC.

Only one count was recorded for this clonotype. This rearrangement joins TRBV20-1 to TRBJ2-5; no firm D call. The CDR3 runs 14 residues. V was shortened by 0 bases and J by 2 bases, with 10 bases between the two germline ends. The germline V gene encodes CDR1 DFQATT and CDR2 SNEGSKA (reference sequence). CDR3 residues: CSARDLSLQETQYF. The CDR3, as DNA: TGCAGTGCTAGAGATCTCAGTTTACAAGAGACCCAGTACTTC.

J is TRBJ1-5 and V is TRBV6-5; 7 bases agree with TRBD1. The CDR3 is 14 residues long. The V gene end was trimmed by 4 bases and the J gene end by 0 bases; junction bases not matched to a gene: 0. Germline-derived CDR1 and CDR2 are MNHEY and SVGAGI. The CDR3 region is CASSWTGSNQPQHF. The CDR3 nucleotides are TGTGCCAGCAGTTGGACAGGTAGCAATCAGCCCCAGCATTTT.